This TCR beta chain was obtained from a study of blood T cell repertoires in COVID-19. Study-level background: The United States, Italy and Spain were the sources of the acute and convalescent COVID-19 samples.

Between the trimmed V and J ends, which lost 0 bases and 1 base, there was a span of 8 bases. Germline V gives CDR1 SGDLS, CDR2 YYNGEE. CDR3 length: 14 residues. While infection was still active, Seattle patients were enrolled and then followed longitudinally. In the source study's methods: For nucleated cells, counts were estimated from reference gene primer amplification. Sequencing used immunoSEQ multiplex PCR; TCRdb keeps in-frame clones, though not all of them. V and J calls and clone size are given by that table; D and trimming were obtained from the DNA. The repertoire consists of about 360,000 clones, with 75% to 90% occurring once and the leading ten covering roughly 6.6%.

The TCR comes from a woman between 55 and 75 years old with COVID-19, enrolled during active disease. The rearrangement joins TRBV9 to TRBJ2-7; D unresolved. Sequenced: peripheral blood. CDR3 nucleotide sequence: TGTGCCAGCAGCGTAGCCAGGTTTTCCTACGAGCAGTACTTC. Its translation: CASSVARFSYEQYF. Full variable domain (outside the CDR3, taken from reference TRBV9 and TRBJ2-7): DSGVTQTPKHLITATGQRVTLRCSPRSGDLSVYWYQQSLDQGLQFLIQYYNGEERAKGNILERFSAQQFPDLHSELNLSSLELGDSALYFCASSVARFSYEQYFGPGTRLTVT.